This T cell receptor (beta chain) is from a study of regulatory T cells in long-lasting Graves disease. The wider study: Persistence in Graves' disease denoted antithyroid drug use beyond 5 years alongside positive TSH receptor antibodies.

Time point meaning: persistent/refractory GD, antithyroid drugs over 5 years with positive TRAb. After RNA was extracted from PBMCs, the TCR library was made from it. Graves' disease was diagnosed by American Thyroid Association guidelines. Study conclusions and caveats: Persistent-disease Graves' patients showed less TCR diversity than new cases. With persistent disease, TRBV28, TRBJ1-2 and TRBJ2-5 were the favored segments.

Notes on this clonotype: The antigen remains unidentified.

CDR3 size: 14 residues. The V gene's germline CDR1 is DFQATT and CDR2 SNEGSKA (reference sequence). The ends were cut back, 0 bases at V and 1 base at J, with 9 bases in the middle. Combining iRepertoire HTBI primers with Arm-PCR of CDR3 regions, the authors built TCR beta libraries. One entry per CDR3 protein, called by TCRdb with MiXCR from the multiplex PCR reads. The table includes roughly 490,000 distinct CDR3 sequences, 22% detected once. The material was peripheral blood mononuclear cells (PBMCs), obtained when the disease was refractory, from a patient treated with antithyroid drugs. The rearrangement uses TRBV20-1 and TRBJ1-1; the D is unclear. The receptor was derived from a female donor with Graves disease. The CDR3 DNA sequence: TGCAGTGCTAGAGAAGGGCCGCGGAACACTGAAGCTTTCTTT. Amino acid sequence: CSAREGPRNTEAFF.